This T cell receptor (beta chain) was observed in a study of shared clonotypes between healthy human individuals. About the study: Serving as donors were a couple of women and a few men, whose ages spanned 18 to 49. General study points: It was the few donors that limited the genetic and exposure-history diversity represented.

Remarks on this clone: Its antigen is not known.

Donation came from healthy HIV-negative adults that had no recent acute infections or vaccinations. The authors distributed each subset's genomic DNA evenly over several immunoSEQ plates. Sequencing used immunoSEQ multiplex PCR; TCRdb keeps in-frame clones, though not all of them. The table shows 520,000 or so clones, with 70% to 80% occurring only once. Specimen: PBMCs. The receptor was derived from a woman aged 40-49 years in good health. Some clones in this sample may be carry-over from other donors' samples.

The CDR3: CAWATSGSGEQYF. Written as DNA, the CDR3 is TGTGCCTGGGCGACTAGCGGGTCTGGCGAGCAGTACTTC. The chain joins TRBV30 to TRBJ2-7; 10 nucleotides line up with TRBD2. Per the germline V gene, CDR1 is GTSNPN and CDR2 is SVGIG (reference sequence). The CDR3 totals 13 residues. The J segment lost 6 bases and the V segment lost 5 bases, leaving 7 bases of the junction unmatched.